These 30 T cell receptor beta chains were sequenced from one sample in a study of shared T cell receptors in the human thymus (dated by TCRdb to the early 2020s). Receptor libraries were prepared by the immunoSEQ multiplex PCR assay. This immuneACCESS table, as held by TCRdb, lists in-frame sequences with V and J called but not all clones. Of the missing ones, under half trace to an unresolved V gene in checked studies; the others have no known cause. Counted in this sample were approximately 580,000 clones; about four fifths of them appeared once. Together, the top ten hold around 0.012% of the sample. These sequences were also reported in another study, on human thymus T cells.

The source material was thymocytes. These receptors were taken from a boy less than two years old with a congenital heart defect. Donor details come from another sample of the same person, matched by shared clones.

A few counts support this clone. The genes are TRBV6-5 and TRBJ1-2; D is possibly TRBD1 (5 bases). Germline CDR1 reads MNHEY; CDR2 reads SVGAGI. The CDR3 extends over 13 amino acids. The V gene lost 5 bases and the J gene lost 4 bases, with 11 bases spanning the gap. This chain's CDR3 is CASSTREAYGYTF. The CDR3 nucleotides read TGTGCCAGCAGTACCAGGGAGGCCTATGGCTACACCTTC.

This chain links TRBV30 with TRBJ2-1; 12 bases match TRBD2. The junction had 10 bases not matched to a gene; V was cut back by 0 bases and J by 1 base. This CDR3 contains 19 residues. Germline V gene lookup returns CDR1 GTSNPN and CDR2 SVGIG (reference sequence). The CDR3 DNA follows: TGTGCCTGGAGTGTTGGACTAGCGGGAATGGGTCGGTCCTACAATGAGCAGTTCTTC. It is translated as CAWSVGLAGMGRSYNEQFF.

The chain uses TRBV7-9 and TRBJ2-3, with 13 bases identical to TRBD2. Looked up from germline, CDR1 is SEHNR and CDR2 is FQNEAQ (reference sequence). After removal of 4 bases from V and 6 bases from J, the junction contained 4 bases not matched to a gene. The CDR3 extends over 15 amino acids. Written as DNA, the CDR3 is TGTGCCAGCAGCTCCCGGACTAGCGGGAGCGATACGCAGTATTTT. It is translated as CASSSRTSGSDTQYF. The full variable domain, rest sourced from reference TRBV7-9 and TRBJ2-3, is DTGVSQNPRHKITKRGQNVTFRCDPISEHNRLYWYRQTLGQGPEFLTYFQNEAQLEKSRLLSDRFSAERPKGSFSTLEIQRTEQGDSAMYLCASSSRTSGSDTQYFGPGTRLTVL.

This chain joins TRBV5-3 and TRBJ2-1; TRBD2 might be the D (6 bases). TRBV5-3 falls under the ORF class, with uncertain function. The V gene lost 6 bases and the J gene lost 6 bases, with 16 bases spanning the gap. This CDR3 spans 14 amino acids. CDR3 region: CARNPNRGINEQFF. The CDR3 DNA reads TGTGCCAGAAACCCAAACCGGGGGATCAATGAGCAGTTCTTC.

The rearrangement links TRBV18 to TRBJ2-7; 9 positions agree with TRBD1. There are 17 residues in the CDR3. Germline V lookup: CDR1 KGHSH, CDR2 LQKENI. Unmatched junction bases numbered 14, after V lost 5 bases and J lost 3 bases. CDR3 region: CASSTSGQGKEFYEQYF. The CDR3 nucleotides are TGTGCCAGCTCAACTTCGGGACAGGGAAAGGAGTTCTACGAGCAGTACTTC.

The gene calls are TRBV30 and TRBJ1-5, with a weak D call TRBD1 (5 bases). Germline-derived CDR1 and CDR2 are GTSNPN and SVGIG (reference sequence). Trimming removed 2 bases at V and 1 base at J, with 9 bases between. This CDR3 is 14 amino acids long. The CDR3 protein is CAWSKKGSNQPQHF. CDR3 coding DNA: TGTGCCTGGAGTAAAAAGGGGAGCAATCAGCCCCAGCATTTT.

The genes are TRBV30 and TRBJ1-1; D is unresolved. V lost 0 bases to trimming and J lost 6 bases, with 14 bases between them. The CDR3 is made up of 14 amino acids. Germline V gene sequence: CDR1 GTSNPN, CDR2 SVGIG (reference sequence). CDR3 loop: CAWSVRRRFAEAFF. As DNA, the CDR3 is TGTGCCTGGAGTGTCCGGCGGCGGTTCGCTGAAGCTTTCTTT. The whole variable domain, remainder taken from reference TRBV30 and TRBJ1-1, is SQTIHQWPATLVQPVGSPLSLECTVEGTSNPNLYWYRQAAGRGLQLLFYSVGIGQISSEVPQNLSASRPQDRQFILSSKKLLLSDSGFYLCAWSVRRRFAEAFFGQGTRLTVV.

The chain combines TRBV6-5 with TRBJ2-1; TRBD2 matches 11 bases. This CDR3 region has 16 residues. Germline values: CDR1 MNHEY, CDR2 SVGAGI. Losses at the gene ends were 4 bases for V and 4 bases for J; bases not matched to a gene: 6. The CDR3 sequence: CASSSSGLAAYNEQFF. The CDR3 bases are TGTGCCAGCAGTTCCTCGGGACTAGCGGCGTACAATGAGCAGTTCTTC.

This chain uses TRBV7-8 with TRBJ1-1; D may be TRBD1 (5 bases). This CDR3 spans 11 amino acids. V lost 5 bases and J 11 bases, leaving 12 bases between the germline ends. The V gene's germline CDR1 is SGHVS and CDR2 FQNEAQ. The DNA for the CDR3 is TGTGCCAGCAGCCCAGGGTTTAGGGCTTTCTTT. Amino acid sequence: CASSPGFRAFF.

The gene calls are TRBV27 and TRBJ2-3; 12 nucleotides agree with TRBD1. The CDR3 is 21 residues long. V lost 4 bases and J lost 1; bases outside the gene matches: 18. Germline CDR1 and CDR2: MNHEY and SMNVEV (reference sequence). As DNA, the CDR3 is TGTGCCAGCAGTTCCACCTCCGGGACAGGGGGCCCTAAGTCCTGCACAGATACGCAGTATTTT. Translation: CASSSTSGTGGPKSCTDTQYF.

The CDR3 reads CASSVGPGQGAYNEQFF. The CDR3, as DNA: TGTGCCAGCAGCGTAGGCCCCGGACAAGGCGCCTACAATGAGCAGTTCTTC. The chain links TRBV9 to TRBJ2-1; tentatively, D is TRBD1 (5 bases). Trimming left V 0 bases short and J 2 bases short, with 15 bases between. Germline CDR1 and CDR2: SGDLS and YYNGEE. This CDR3 spans 17 amino acids.

V gene TRBV27 combines with J gene TRBJ1-4; TRBD1 matches at 9 bases. CDR3 length equals 14 residues. CDR1 and CDR2 (germline): MNHEY, SMNVEV (reference sequence). Trimming cost V 6 bases and J 8 bases; bases outside gene matches: 7. In nucleotides, the CDR3 is TGTGCCAGCAGGAACGGGGGACAGGGAGAAAAACTGTTTTTT. Encoded protein: CASRNGGQGEKLFF. Full variable domain (outside the CDR3, taken from reference TRBV27 and TRBJ1-4): EAQVTQNPRYLITVTGKKLTVTCSQNMNHEYMSWYRQDPGLGLRQIYYSMNVEVTDKGDVPEGYKVSRKEKRNFPLILESPSPNQTSLYFCASRNGGQGEKLFFGSGTQLSVL.

The V and J genes are TRBV5-6 and TRBJ2-7, with 10 bases fitting TRBD2. The trim removed 5 bases at V and 5 bases at J, leaving 13 bases unmatched. Germline loops: CDR1 SGHDT, CDR2 YYEEEE. This CDR3 contains 16 residues. In nucleotides, the CDR3 is TGTGCCAGCAGTGGCCCCGGCGCTAGCGGGAGAAACGAGCAGTACTTC. Its translation: CASSGPGASGRNEQYF.

A single count supports this clone. The J gene is TRBJ2-1, the V gene TRBV7-6; 7 nucleotides line up with TRBD2. The CDR3 is made up of 16 amino acids. Germline V gene data show CDR1 as SGHVS and CDR2 as FNYEAQ. The V and J ends lost 5 bases and 9 bases, in that order; junction bases with no gene match: 16. The CDR3 sequence: CASSPRVAGRRGEQFF. In DNA form, the CDR3 reads TGTGCCAGCAGCCCTCGGGTAGCGGGTAGGAGGGGTGAGCAGTTCTTC.

The chain employs TRBV6-1 and TRBJ1-3; tentative D call: TRBD1 (6 bases). Trimming removed 8 bases from V and 4 bases from J, with 15 bases in between. The CDR3 is made up of 14 amino acids. CDR1 MNHNS and CDR2 SASEGT come from the germline V gene. CDR3 sequence (DNA): TGTGCCAGCGGGGGCTCGGGGTCCGGAAACACCATATATTTT. This gives the protein CASGGSGSGNTIYF.

The chain has TRBV7-9 and TRBJ2-5; 8 bases are shared with TRBD2. Germline CDR1 SEHNR, CDR2 FQNEAQ (reference sequence). The CDR3 length is 15 residues. The V gene end was trimmed by 3 bases and the J gene end by 1 base; junction bases not matched to a gene: 4. This chain's CDR3 is CASSFSGIIQETQYF. The DNA of the CDR3 is TGTGCCAGCAGCTTTAGCGGGATAATCCAAGAGACCCAGTACTTC.

The chain carries TRBV7-9 and TRBJ2-5; D is possibly TRBD1 (5 bases). This CDR3 region has 11 residues. CDR1 SEHNR and CDR2 FQNEAQ come from the germline V gene (reference sequence). V lost 6 bases and J lost 5, with 7 bases in between. The CDR3 bases are TGTGCCAGCAGGGGGCTGGAGACCCAGTACTTC. This translates into CASRGLETQYF.

The chain employs TRBV27 and TRBJ1-5, with 7 nucleotides matching TRBD1. The CDR3 has 15 amino acids. Germline CDR1 reads MNHEY; CDR2 reads SMNVEV (reference sequence). J was trimmed by 5 bases and V by 5 bases; bases with no gene match: 9. The CDR3 here is CASSPRQGLDQPQHF. DNA for the CDR3: TGTGCCAGCAGTCCGAGACAGGGATTGGATCAGCCCCAGCATTTT.

The chain uses TRBV28 and TRBJ2-7, with TRBD1 as a possible D gene (6 bases). From germline, CDR1 is MDHEN and CDR2 SYDVKM. The V end lost 5 bases, the J end lost 2 bases, and 22 bases lay between the germline ends. The CDR3 has 17 residues. The CDR3 coding sequence is TGTGCCAGCAGTCCGCGCCGTTGGGGGCGAACTCCCTACGAGCAGTACTTC. It translates to CASSPRRWGRTPYEQYF.

On this clone itself: At one boundary the junction diverges from the germline segment, which might be a read error. The chain couples TRBV27 to TRBJ2-5; D might be TRBD1 (5 bases). Germline CDR1 and CDR2: MNHEY and SMNVEV (reference sequence). The CDR3 contains 16 residues. The CDR3 protein is CASSLSGRQGQETQYF. DNA of the CDR3: TGTGCCAGCAGCTTATCGGGTAGGCAGGGTCAAGAGACCCAGTACTTC.

This chain joins TRBV5-6 and TRBJ2-1, with TRBD2 matching over 8 bases. The CDR3 covers 15 residues. CDR1 is SGHDT, CDR2 YYEEEE, per germline. V was clipped by 9 bases and J by 6 bases; unmatched bases: 14. CDR3 in amino acids: CATVGGGGLGNEQFF. The CDR3 DNA sequence: TGTGCCACCGTCGGGGGGGGAGGGCTTGGCAATGAGCAGTTCTTC.

The chain is built from TRBV6-1 and TRBJ2-1; D is unclear. The CDR3 runs 13 residues. Germline V gives CDR1 MNHNS, CDR2 SASEGT. V lost 6 bases and J 5 bases, leaving 11 bases between the germline ends. This chain's CDR3 is CASSPEAHNEQFF. As DNA, the CDR3 is TGTGCCAGCAGCCCCGAGGCGCACAATGAGCAGTTCTTC.

The V and J genes are TRBV6-6 and TRBJ2-2; D might be TRBD2 (6 bases). V was clipped by 7 bases and J by 3 bases, with 12 bases between them. Germline V lookup: CDR1 MNHNY, CDR2 SVGAGI (reference sequence). The CDR3 is 14 residues long. DNA of the CDR3: TGTGCCAGCAAGCTAGCGCCCGACACCGGGGAGCTGTTTTTT. As protein: CASKLAPDTGELFF.

The CDR3 DNA reads TGCGCCAGCAGCCAAGATAAAACGGGGGACCCTTATAGCAATCAGCCCCAGCATTTT. Translated, it gives CASSQDKTGDPYSNQPQHF. V gene TRBV4-3 combines with J gene TRBJ1-5; D is perhaps TRBD1 (5 bases). Trimming shortened V by 0 bases and J by 0 bases, and 18 bases separated the two germline ends. The CDR3 is made up of 19 amino acids. Per the germline V gene, CDR1 is LGHNA and CDR2 is YSLEER.

In regard to this clone: Other nucleotide sequences in the sample specify the same CDR3. This sequence joins TRBV29-1 and TRBJ2-1; 10 bases align to TRBD1. V gave up 5 bases and J gave up 4 bases; unmatched junction bases: 5. Germline assignment: CDR1 SQVTM and CDR2 ANQGSEA. This CDR3 has 14 residues. CDR3 protein: CSVFRDRGYNEQFF. CDR3 bases: TGCAGCGTTTTCCGGGACAGGGGTTACAATGAGCAGTTCTTC.

V usage is TRBV5-8 and J usage is TRBJ1-5, with 7 bases fitting TRBD1. The CDR3 is made up of 16 amino acids. The germline CDR1 and CDR2 sequences are SGHTS and YDEGEE. V lost 0 bases and J lost 0; bases outside the gene matches: 3. CDR3 sequence reads: CASSLAGGTSNQPQHF. For the CDR3, the DNA is TGTGCCAGCAGCTTGGCAGGGGGGACTAGCAATCAGCCCCAGCATTTT.

The chain employs TRBV11-3 and TRBJ2-7; tentative D call: TRBD1 (7 bases). V shed 5 bases and J shed 3 bases, with 14 bases lying between them. CDR3 length: 14 residues. Germline V gene lookup returns CDR1 SGHNT and CDR2 YENEEA. The CDR3 loop reads CASSQGGQIYEQYF. DNA for the CDR3: TGTGCCAGCAGCCAGGGGGGACAGATCTACGAGCAGTACTTC.

The gene calls are TRBV7-2 and TRBJ1-1, with D possibly TRBD1 on 5 matching bases. There are 15 residues in the CDR3. Between the trimmed V and J ends, which lost 1 base and 3 bases, there was a span of 12 bases. Germline assignment: CDR1 SGHTA and CDR2 FQGNSA. DNA of the CDR3: TGTGCCAGCAGCTTAGTTGTATGGGACTACACTGAAGCTTTCTTT. Translated, it gives CASSLVVWDYTEAFF.

This clone was seen a handful of times. The chain carries TRBV5-5 and TRBJ1-3; TRBD1 matches at 9 bases. V lost 3 bases, J lost 0 bases, and 7 bases stayed unmatched. CDR3 length: 17 amino acids. From germline, CDR1 is SGHKS and CDR2 YYEKEE (reference sequence). The CDR3, as DNA: TGTGCCAGCAGCTCGTCCCGGGACAGGGACTCTGGAAACACCATATATTTT. Translated: CASSSSRDRDSGNTIYF.

This clone occurred a few times. This chain uses TRBV27 with TRBJ2-2; 12 positions agree with TRBD2. Germline loops: CDR1 MNHEY, CDR2 SMNVEV (reference sequence). The CDR3 is 16 amino acids. V trimming: 4 bases; J trimming: 7 bases; junction bases outside the gene matches: 7. This CDR3 is CASSSRTSGKIGELFF. CDR3 sequence (DNA): TGTGCCAGCAGTTCACGGACTAGCGGGAAAATCGGGGAGCTGTTTTTT.